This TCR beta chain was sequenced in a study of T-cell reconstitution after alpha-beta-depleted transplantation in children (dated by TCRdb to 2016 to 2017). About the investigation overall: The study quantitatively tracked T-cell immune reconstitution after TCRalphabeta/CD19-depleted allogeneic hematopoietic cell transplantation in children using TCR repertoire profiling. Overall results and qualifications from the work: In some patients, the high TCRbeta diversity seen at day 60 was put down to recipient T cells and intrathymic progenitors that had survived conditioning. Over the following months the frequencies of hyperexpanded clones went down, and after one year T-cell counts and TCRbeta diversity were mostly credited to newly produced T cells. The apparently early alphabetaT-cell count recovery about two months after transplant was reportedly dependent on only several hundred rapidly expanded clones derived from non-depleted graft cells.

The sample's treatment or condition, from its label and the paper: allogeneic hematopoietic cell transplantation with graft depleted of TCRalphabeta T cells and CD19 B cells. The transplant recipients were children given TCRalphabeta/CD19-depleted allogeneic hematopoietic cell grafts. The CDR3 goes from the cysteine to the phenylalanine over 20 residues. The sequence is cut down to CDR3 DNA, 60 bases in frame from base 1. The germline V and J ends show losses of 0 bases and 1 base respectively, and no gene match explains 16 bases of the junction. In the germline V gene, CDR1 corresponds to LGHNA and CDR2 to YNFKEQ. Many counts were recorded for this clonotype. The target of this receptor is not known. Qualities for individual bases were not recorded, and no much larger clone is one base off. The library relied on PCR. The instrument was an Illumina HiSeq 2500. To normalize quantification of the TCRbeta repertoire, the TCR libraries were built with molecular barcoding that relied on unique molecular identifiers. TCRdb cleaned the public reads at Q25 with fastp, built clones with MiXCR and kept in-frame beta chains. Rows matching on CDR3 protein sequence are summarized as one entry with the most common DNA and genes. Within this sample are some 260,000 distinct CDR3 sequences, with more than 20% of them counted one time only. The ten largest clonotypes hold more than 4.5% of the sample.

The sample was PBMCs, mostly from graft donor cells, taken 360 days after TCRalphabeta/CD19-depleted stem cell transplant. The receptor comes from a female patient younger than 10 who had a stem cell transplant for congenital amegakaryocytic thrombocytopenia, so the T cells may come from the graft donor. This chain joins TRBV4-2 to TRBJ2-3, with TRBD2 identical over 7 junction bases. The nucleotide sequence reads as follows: TGTGCCAGCAGCCAAGATTTTGCGGGGGTACGACTAGGTGGCACAGATACGCAGTATTTT. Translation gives CASSQDFAGVRLGGTDTQYF.